This TCR beta chain comes out of a study of cytomegalovirus exposure and HLA in healthy donors. PCR was performed using 60 Vbeta and 13 Jbeta primers. Assay used: immunoSEQ multiplex PCR; TCRdb lists only in-frame clones, some missing. The sample consists of roughly 180,000 clones, about 9% of them appearing once. The ends lost 3 bases at V and 4 bases at J; junction bases unmatched: 4. The CDR3 totals 14 residues. CDR1 and CDR2 (germline): MGHRA, YSYEKL. Each of the donors was a healthy bone marrow donor. Donors had nominal health at sampling but likely had unrecorded immune exposures. This TCR was recovered from a woman aged 30 to 39 in good health and CMV-seropositive. Sequencing used PBMCs. The V call is TRBV4-1, the J call TRBJ1-1; 8 bases match TRBD1. CDR3 protein: CASSHGQGSTEAFF. The CDR3, as DNA: TGCGCCAGCAGCCACGGACAGGGTAGCACTGAAGCTTTCTTT.